The 7 T cell receptor beta chains below were found in one sample sequenced in a study of cytomegalovirus exposure and HLA in healthy donors. Assay: immunoSEQ multiplex PCR; the TCRdb copy retains only in-frame clones and omits some. The table has tens of thousands of clones, roughly 94% seen once. The sample consisted of PBMCs. These receptor sequences come from a man younger than 30 in good health and CMV-seropositive.

The chain joins TRBV7-9 to TRBJ1-3; no definite D call. This CDR3 has 16 residues. Germline loops: CDR1 SEHNR, CDR2 FQNEAQ (reference sequence). Trimming removed 5 bases from V and 0 bases from J, with 14 bases in between. The CDR3: CASSPPVLTSGNTIYF. DNA for the CDR3: TGTGCCAGCAGCCCCCCCGTGCTAACCTCTGGAAACACCATATATTTT.

The rearrangement uses TRBV28 and TRBJ1-3; no clear D. Trimming cost V 7 bases and J 0 bases, with 10 bases left between them. The CDR3 contains 14 residues. Germline lookup yields CDR1 MDHEN and CDR2 SYDVKM. CDR3 sequence: CASMAYSSGNTIYF. The CDR3 nucleotides are TGTGCCAGCATGGCCTACAGCTCTGGAAACACCATATATTTT.

The chain links TRBV6-5 to TRBJ1-6, with D uncertain. The CDR3 runs to 14 residues. Per the germline V gene, CDR1 is MNHEY and CDR2 is SVGAGI. V lost 7 bases and J 4 bases, leaving 11 bases between the germline ends. CDR3 sequence (DNA): TGTGCCAGCACGGCGGCCCTATATAATTCACCCCTCCACTTT. Residues: CASTAALYNSPLHF.

The chain employs TRBV28 and TRBJ2-3; D is uncertain. CDR1 and CDR2 (germline): MDHEN, SYDVKM. Trimming removed 4 bases at V and 6 bases at J, with 17 bases between. The CDR3 has 15 residues. In DNA form, the CDR3 reads TGTGCCAGCAGTTCGCCTGGTCTGGCATCGGATACGCAGTATTTT. Amino acid sequence: CASSSPGLASDTQYF. The variable domain in full, completed from reference TRBV28 and TRBJ2-3, reads DVKVTQSSRYLVKRTGEKVFLECVQDMDHENMFWYRQDPGLGLRLIYFSYDVKMKEKGDIPEGYSVSREKKERFSLILESASTNQTSMYLCASSSPGLASDTQYFGPGTRLTVL.

This chain joins TRBV7-2 and TRBJ2-7; 9 bases map to TRBD1. The CDR3 has 15 amino acids. Looked up from germline, CDR1 is SGHTA and CDR2 is FQGNSA. Trimming took 4 bases from V and 0 from J; bases not matched to a gene: 4. The CDR3, as DNA: TGTGCCAGCAGCTCCGGGACAGGGTTCTCCTACGAGCAGTACTTC. The encoded protein is CASSSGTGFSYEQYF.

The gene calls are TRBV19 and TRBJ2-1; 8 bases agree with TRBD1. Germline CDR1 is LNHDA and CDR2 is SQIVND (reference sequence). This CDR3 region has 12 residues. The CDR3 nucleotides are TGTGCAAGCGGACAGGGCTACAATGAGCAGTTCTTC. This gives the protein CASGQGYNEQFF.

V usage is TRBV27 and J usage is TRBJ2-7, with TRBD1 matching 8 bases. Germline trimming cut 5 bases from V and 7 bases from J; bases unmatched to any gene: 7. CDR3 length equals 13 residues. Germline CDR1 MNHEY, CDR2 SMNVEV (reference sequence). CDR3 sequence: CASSPSGQGEQYF. CDR3 DNA: TGTGCCAGCAGTCCCTCCGGACAGGGTGAGCAGTACTTC.